The clone carrying this TCR beta chain has just one count. This sample is drawn from a study of cytomegalovirus exposure and HLA in healthy donors. CDR1 is GTSNPN, CDR2 SVGIG, per germline (reference sequence). The CDR3 is 13 residues long. The V gene end was trimmed by 4 bases and the J gene end by 3 bases; junction bases not matched to a gene: 2. Researchers ran the PCR with 60 Vbeta and 13 Jbeta primers. Per the authors' pipeline: Around 80 million unique TCR beta chains, 9.5 million to 11 million of them shared, were counted by a later analysis. Sequenced by immunoSEQ multiplex PCR; TCRdb stores in-frame clones only, minus some. The V and J calls and the clone size are those of that table, but D and trimming were determined from the DNA. The repertoire holds 64,000 or so clones, with around two thirds as singletons.

The sequenced sample was PBMCs. The chain is built from TRBV30 and TRBJ1-4; 7 bases fit TRBD1. This TCR came from a woman aged 50 to 60 in good health and CMV-seropositive. CDR3 nucleotides: TGTGCCTGGACGACAGGGCCTAATGAAAAACTGTTTTTT. It encodes CAWTTGPNEKLFF.